These T cell receptor beta chains were read from a single sample in a study of blood T cell repertoires in COVID-19. Here immunoSEQ multiplex PCR was the method, and the copy in TCRdb shows in-frame clones only, minus some. Of 200,000 to 300,000 clones listed, about 84% are singletons. Sequencing input: PBMCs or T cells enriched from blood (not recorded which). The receptor source for this set is a woman between 50 and 59 years old who had recovered from COVID-19. CDR3s include the opening cysteine and the closing phenylalanine or tryptophan. D genes are given only for firm matches. Clone size is given for some rows only: seen once, a few or many times, or a class if the clone is expanded.

CDR3 DNA	CDR3 protein	V gene	J gene	D gene	clone size
TGTGCCAGTACCCCTCGTTTCGGACAGCGACCTACAGATACGCAGTATTTT	CASTPRFGQRPTDTQYF	TRBV19	TRBJ2-3	-	few
TGTGCCAGCAGTGGAATAGGGGGGGCGTTTGACAATCAGCCCCAGCATTTT	CASSGIGGAFDNQPQHF	TRBV6-1	TRBJ1-5	-	few
TGTGCCAGCAGCCCGCGACTAGCGGGAGTGGCAGATACGCAGTATTTT	CASSPRLAGVADTQYF	TRBV9	TRBJ2-3	TRBD2	-
TGTGCCAGCAGCTTAAGCCTACAGGGGGGGTCCTACGAGCAGTACTTC	CASSLSLQGGSYEQYF	TRBV7-9	TRBJ2-7	-	-
TGTGCCAGCAGCCCCGCGGGGGCCGATGGCTACACCTTC	CASSPAGADGYTF	TRBV28	TRBJ1-2	-	-
TGTGCCAGCAGCAATCTAGCGGGAGGGGAGACCCAGTACTTC	CASSNLAGGETQYF	TRBV6-6	TRBJ2-5	TRBD2	-
TGTGCCAGCAGCCAAGATTACGGACTTATGAACACTGAAGCTTTCTTT	CASSQDYGLMNTEAFF	TRBV14	TRBJ1-1	-	-
TGTGCCAGCAGTTTGCGGGGAGTCTCTGAAGCTTTCTTT	CASSLRGVSEAFF	TRBV12-3/TRBV12-4	TRBJ1-1	-	-
TGTGCCAGCAGCCCGTCTTGGACAGAATCCTACGAGCAGTACTTC	CASSPSWTESYEQYF	TRBV7-9	TRBJ2-7	-	-
TGTGCCAGCAGCTTAGTGTTAGGGGGGAGGGCCGGAGAGACCCAGTACTTC	CASSLVLGGRAGETQYF	TRBV7-6	TRBJ2-5	-	-
TGTGCCAGCATCCTGGGACAGAGATCTCAAGAGACCCAGTACTTC	CASILGQRSQETQYF	TRBV6-5	TRBJ2-5	TRBD1	-
TGTGCCAGTTTAGGAGGCAGGGGGAATAATCAGCCCCAGCATTTT	CASLGGRGNNQPQHF	TRBV19	TRBJ1-5	TRBD1	-
TGTGCCAGCAGCCAGCAGGGGTATAGCAATCAGCCCCAGCATTTT	CASSQQGYSNQPQHF	TRBV7-2	TRBJ1-5	-	-
TGCGCCAGCAGCTTGGATGGAGTCGACACCGGGGAGCTGTTTTTT	CASSLDGVDTGELFF	TRBV5-1	TRBJ2-2	-	-
TGTGCCAGCAGCTTAGGGGGGACATCCGGAAACACCATATATTTT	CASSLGGTSGNTIYF	TRBV7-2	TRBJ1-3	-	-
TGTGCCAGCAGCTTAGCGTTCGGACAGATAGGAAAACTGTTTTTT	CASSLAFGQIGKLFF	TRBV7-2	TRBJ1-4	-	-
TGTGCCAGCTGGGGACAGATGGGCAATGAGCAGTTCTTC	CASWGQMGNEQFF	TRBV27	TRBJ2-1	TRBD1	-
TGTGCCAGTAAGGATAGCGGGAGAGAGCAGTTCTTC	CASKDSGREQFF	TRBV19	TRBJ2-1	TRBD2	-
TGTGCCACCAGCAGGGGGGGAGCGACAGGGGCCTACGAGCAGTACTTC	CATSRGGATGAYEQYF	TRBV15	TRBJ2-7	TRBD1	-
TGTGCCAGCAGCCCAACAGGACAGGGGGCTTGGGAGACCCAGTACTTC	CASSPTGQGAWETQYF	TRBV3-1/TRBV3-2	TRBJ2-5	TRBD1	-
TGTGCCAGCAGCCTAGACCTAGCTAGCGGGGGTTATCAAGAGACCCAGTACTTC	CASSLDLASGGYQETQYF	TRBV7-9	TRBJ2-5	TRBD2	-
TGTGCCAGCAGTCCGGGGTTAGCGGGAGAGACCCAGTACTTC	CASSPGLAGETQYF	TRBV6-5	TRBJ2-5	TRBD2	-
TGTGCCTGGAGTCTAACGGGACTGCCTAACTATGGCTACACCTTC	CAWSLTGLPNYGYTF	TRBV30	TRBJ1-2	-	-
TGTGCCAGCAGCCCACGGGACAGGGACCACGAGCAGTACTTC	CASSPRDRDHEQYF	TRBV11-3	TRBJ2-7	TRBD1	-
TGTGCCAGTCCCAGGAGGGCTGAAGCTTTCTTT	CASPRRAEAFF	TRBV19	TRBJ1-1	-	-
TGTGCCTCCTCTAGCGGGGGCCACTACAATGAGCAGTTCTTC	CASSSGGHYNEQFF	TRBV30	TRBJ2-1	TRBD2	-
TGTGCCAGCAGCTATTTACAGGGAGGGGGCCAAGAGACCCAGTACTTC	CASSYLQGGGQETQYF	TRBV5-4	TRBJ2-5	-	once
TGTGCCAGCAGCTTAGGACTAGCGGGAGATCTCTCCTACAATGAGCAGTTCTTC	CASSLGLAGDLSYNEQFF	TRBV7-6	TRBJ2-1	TRBD2	-
TGCAGCGTTGAGAATTCGGGGATGAACACTGAAGCTTTCTTT	CSVENSGMNTEAFF	TRBV29-1	TRBJ1-1	-	-
TGTGCCAGCAGTGCCGACATTTTACCTGAAGCTTTCTTT	CASSADILPEAFF	TRBV9	TRBJ1-1	-	-
TGTGCCAGCTCACCGGGGGCTAGCAGCTACGAGCAGTACTTC	CASSPGASSYEQYF	TRBV18	TRBJ2-7	-	-
TGTGCCAGCAGGGGAGGGGGTCTCTACAATGAGCAGTTCTTC	CASRGGGLYNEQFF	TRBV3-1/TRBV3-2	TRBJ2-1	-	-
TGTGCCAGCGCCTTCGGGACAGGGGGCGAGACCCAGTACTTC	CASAFGTGGETQYF	TRBV11-2	TRBJ2-5	TRBD1	-
TGTGCCAGCAGCTTAGCCTTAACAGGGGCCAATAATTCACCCCTCCACTTT	CASSLALTGANNSPLHF	TRBV7-8	TRBJ1-6	TRBD1	-
TGTGCCAGCAGCCAAGATCAAGGACAGGGATACGAGCAGTACTTC	CASSQDQGQGYEQYF	TRBV3-1/TRBV3-2	TRBJ2-7	TRBD1	few
TGTGCCAGCAGCTTAGTGAGGGAAGCTGAAGCTTTCTTT	CASSLVREAEAFF	TRBV7-6	TRBJ1-1	-	-
TGTGCCAGCAGTCTCCTATTTTCGGGCAATCAGCCCCAGCATTTT	CASSLLFSGNQPQHF	TRBV28	TRBJ1-5	-	-
TGTGCCAGTAGCAGCGGGGGGGTCAGCAATCAGCCCCAGCATTTT	CASSSGGVSNQPQHF	TRBV19	TRBJ1-5	-	-
TGTGCCAGCAGCCTACTCGGGCTAGGGGCGGAGACCCAGTACTTC	CASSLLGLGAETQYF	TRBV7-2	TRBJ2-5	-	-
TGTGCCACCAGCAGAGATCTACAGGGTACGGCTAACTATGGCTACACCTTC	CATSRDLQGTANYGYTF	TRBV15	TRBJ1-2	-	-
TGTGCCAGCAGCTTGGGACTAGCGGGAGAGACCCAGTACTTC	CASSLGLAGETQYF	TRBV7-2	TRBJ2-5	TRBD2	-